The T cell receptor (beta chain) under discussion was sequenced for a study of blood T cell repertoires in COVID-19. This clone was recorded once. The data were produced by immunoSEQ multiplex PCR, yet TCRdb's version contains in-frame clones alone and is incomplete. The repertoire consists of about 110,000 clones, with around nine tenths occurring once and the leading ten covering under 1.5%. Trimming removed 7 bases from V and 6 bases from J, with 18 bases in between. The CDR3 is 14 residues long. Looked up from germline, CDR1 is SGHRS and CDR2 is YFSETQ. The material sequenced was peripheral blood. The chain uses TRBV5-1 and TRBJ2-3, with unresolved D. This TCR came from a woman in her twenties or thirties with acute or convalescent COVID-19. CDR3 protein: CASEPRPVGDTQYF. As DNA, the CDR3 is TGCGCCAGCGAACCCCGCCCCGTGGGCGATACGCAGTATTTT.